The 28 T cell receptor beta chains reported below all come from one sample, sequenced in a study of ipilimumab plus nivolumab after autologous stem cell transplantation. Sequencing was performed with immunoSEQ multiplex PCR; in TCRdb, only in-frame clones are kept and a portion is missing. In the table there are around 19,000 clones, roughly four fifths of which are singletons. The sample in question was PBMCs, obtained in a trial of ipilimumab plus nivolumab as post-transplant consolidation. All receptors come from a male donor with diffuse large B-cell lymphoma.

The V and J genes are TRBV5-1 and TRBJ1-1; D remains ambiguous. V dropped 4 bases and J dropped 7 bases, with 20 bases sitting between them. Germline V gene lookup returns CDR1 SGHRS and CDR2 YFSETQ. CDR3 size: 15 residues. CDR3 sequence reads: CASSPGGPGLDEAFF. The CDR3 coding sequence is TGCGCCAGCAGCCCCGGAGGGCCCGGGTTGGATGAAGCTTTCTTT.

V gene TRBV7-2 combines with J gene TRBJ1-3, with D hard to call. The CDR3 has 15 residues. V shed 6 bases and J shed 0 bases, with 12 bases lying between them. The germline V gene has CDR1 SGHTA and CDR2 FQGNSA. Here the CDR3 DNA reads TGTGCCAGCAGTCGAGACGTACTCTCTGGAAACACCATATATTTT. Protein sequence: CASSRDVLSGNTIYF. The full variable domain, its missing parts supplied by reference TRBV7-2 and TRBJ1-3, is GAGVSQSPSNKVTEKGKDVELRCDPISGHTALYWYRQSLGQGLEFLIYFQGNSAPDKSGLPSDRFSAERTGGSVSTLTIQRTQQEDSAVYLCASSRDVLSGNTIYFGEGSWLTVV.

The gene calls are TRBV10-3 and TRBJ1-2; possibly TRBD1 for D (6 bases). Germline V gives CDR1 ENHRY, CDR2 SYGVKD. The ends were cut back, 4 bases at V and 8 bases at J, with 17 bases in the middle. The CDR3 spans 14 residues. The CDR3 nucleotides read TGTGCCATCAGTGGGGGCCGGGGGGCGCGGGGCTACACCTTC. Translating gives CAISGGRGARGYTF.

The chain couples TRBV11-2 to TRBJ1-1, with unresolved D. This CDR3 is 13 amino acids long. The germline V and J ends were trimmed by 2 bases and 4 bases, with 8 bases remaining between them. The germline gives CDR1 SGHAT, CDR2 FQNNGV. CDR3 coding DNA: TGTGCCAGCAGCTTAACCACGGGCACTGAAGCTTTCTTT. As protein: CASSLTTGTEAFF.

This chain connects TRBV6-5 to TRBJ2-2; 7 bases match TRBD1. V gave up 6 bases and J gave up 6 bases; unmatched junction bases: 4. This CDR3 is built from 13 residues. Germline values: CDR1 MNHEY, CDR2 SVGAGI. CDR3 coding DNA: TGTGCCAGCAGCCGACAGGGTCCCGGGGAGCTGTTTTTT. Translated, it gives CASSRQGPGELFF.

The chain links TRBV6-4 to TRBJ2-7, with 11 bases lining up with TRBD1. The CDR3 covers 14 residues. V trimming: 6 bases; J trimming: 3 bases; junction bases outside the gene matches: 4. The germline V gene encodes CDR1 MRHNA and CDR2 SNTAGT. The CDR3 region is CASRAGTGGYEQYF. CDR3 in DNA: TGTGCCAGCAGGGCCGGGACAGGGGGCTACGAGCAGTACTTC.

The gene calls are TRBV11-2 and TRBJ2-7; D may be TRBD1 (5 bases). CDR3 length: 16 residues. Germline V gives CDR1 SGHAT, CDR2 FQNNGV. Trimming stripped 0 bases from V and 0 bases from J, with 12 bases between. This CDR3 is CASSLDGAASSYEQYF. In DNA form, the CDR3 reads TGTGCCAGCAGCTTAGATGGGGCGGCCAGCTCCTACGAGCAGTACTTC. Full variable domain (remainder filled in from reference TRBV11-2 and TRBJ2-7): EAGVAQSPRYKIIEKRQSVAFWCNPISGHATLYWYQQILGQGPKLLIQFQNNGVVDDSQLPKDRFSAERLKGVDSTLKIQPAKLEDSAVYLCASSLDGAASSYEQYFGPGTRLTVT.

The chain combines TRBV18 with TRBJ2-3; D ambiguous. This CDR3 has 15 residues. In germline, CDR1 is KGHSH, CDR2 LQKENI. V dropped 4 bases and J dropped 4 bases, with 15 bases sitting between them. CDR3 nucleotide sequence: TGTGCCAGCTCACAACGGACGGCGTTCGCAGATACGCAGTATTTT. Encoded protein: CASSQRTAFADTQYF.

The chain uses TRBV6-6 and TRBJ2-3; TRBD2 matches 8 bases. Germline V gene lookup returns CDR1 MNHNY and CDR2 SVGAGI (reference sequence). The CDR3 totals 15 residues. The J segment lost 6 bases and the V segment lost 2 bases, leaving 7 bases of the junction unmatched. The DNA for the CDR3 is TGTGCCAGCAGTTACCCGGGGGGGCAAGGTGATACGCAGTATTTT. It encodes CASSYPGGQGDTQYF.

The CDR3 coding sequence is TGTGCCAGCAGTTACTACCCCAAGGGGAGCAATCAGCCCCAGCATTTT. Encoded protein: CASSYYPKGSNQPQHF. V gene TRBV6-5 combines with J gene TRBJ1-5; perhaps TRBD1 as D (5 bases). The CDR3 extends over 16 amino acids. CDR1 MNHEY and CDR2 SVGAGI come from the germline V gene. V shed 1 base and J shed 1 base, with 11 bases lying between them.

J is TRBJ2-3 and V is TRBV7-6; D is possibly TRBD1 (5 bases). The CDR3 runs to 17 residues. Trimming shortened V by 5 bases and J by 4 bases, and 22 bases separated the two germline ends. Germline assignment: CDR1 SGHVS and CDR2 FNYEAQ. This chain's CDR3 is CASSAVARVFRADTQYF. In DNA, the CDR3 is TGTGCCAGCAGCGCAGTAGCCAGGGTCTTTAGGGCAGATACGCAGTATTTT.

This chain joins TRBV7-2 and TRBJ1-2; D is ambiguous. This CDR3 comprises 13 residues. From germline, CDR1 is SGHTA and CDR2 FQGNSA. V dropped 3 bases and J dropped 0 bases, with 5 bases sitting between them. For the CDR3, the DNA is TGTGCCAGCAGCTTCACTACTAACTATGGCTACACCTTC. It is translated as CASSFTTNYGYTF.

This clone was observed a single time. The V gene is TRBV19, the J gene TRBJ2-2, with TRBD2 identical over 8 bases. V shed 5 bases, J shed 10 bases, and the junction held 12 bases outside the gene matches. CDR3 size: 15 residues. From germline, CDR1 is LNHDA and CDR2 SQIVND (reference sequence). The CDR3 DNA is TGTGCCAGTAGTCTCCTGGAACGGGGGGGGACGGAGCTGTTTTTT. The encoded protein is CASSLLERGGTELFF.

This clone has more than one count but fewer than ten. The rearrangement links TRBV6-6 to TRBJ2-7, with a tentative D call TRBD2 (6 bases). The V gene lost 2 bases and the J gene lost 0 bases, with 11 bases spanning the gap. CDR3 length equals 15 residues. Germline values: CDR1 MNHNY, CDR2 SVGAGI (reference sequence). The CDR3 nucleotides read TGTGCCAGCAGTTACGGGCGGGGTTTCTCCTACGAGCAGTACTTC. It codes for CASSYGRGFSYEQYF.

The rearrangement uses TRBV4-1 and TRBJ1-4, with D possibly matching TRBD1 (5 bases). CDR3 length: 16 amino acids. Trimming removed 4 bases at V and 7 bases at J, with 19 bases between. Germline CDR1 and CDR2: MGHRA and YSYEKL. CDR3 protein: CASSPDLGGFGEKLFF. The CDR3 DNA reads TGCGCCAGCAGCCCCGACTTGGGGGGTTTCGGTGAAAAACTGTTTTTT.

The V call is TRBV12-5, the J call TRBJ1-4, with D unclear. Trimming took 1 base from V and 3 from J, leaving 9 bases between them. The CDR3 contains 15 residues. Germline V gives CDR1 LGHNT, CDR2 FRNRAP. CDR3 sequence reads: CASGLGRSPNEKLFF. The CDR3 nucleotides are TGTGCTAGTGGTTTGGGACGGTCTCCTAATGAAAAACTGTTTTTT. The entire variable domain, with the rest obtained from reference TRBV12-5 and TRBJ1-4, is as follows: DARVTQTPRHKVTEMGQEVTMRCQPILGHNTVFWYRQTMMQGLELLAYFRNRAPLDDSGMPKDRFSAEMPDATLATLKIQPSEPRDSAVYFCASGLGRSPNEKLFFGSGTQLSVL.

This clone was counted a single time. The CDR3 coding sequence is TGTGCCAGCAGCTTAACGGCTAGCGGTCAAGAGACCCAGTACTTC. It specifies CASSLTASGQETQYF. The chain employs TRBV7-7 and TRBJ2-5; 7 bases fit TRBD2. The J segment lost 2 bases and the V segment lost 2 bases, leaving 5 bases of the junction unmatched. The CDR3 has 15 residues. Germline CDR1 is SSHAT and CDR2 is FNYEAQ (reference sequence).

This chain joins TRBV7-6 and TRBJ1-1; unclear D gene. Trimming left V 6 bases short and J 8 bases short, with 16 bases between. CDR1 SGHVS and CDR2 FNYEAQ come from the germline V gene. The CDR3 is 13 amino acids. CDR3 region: CASSPAGSNEAFF. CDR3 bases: TGTGCCAGCAGTCCCGCCGGGAGCAACGAAGCTTTCTTT.

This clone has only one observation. The CDR3 protein is CASSLGQRTNGGYTF. The CDR3 region has the DNA TGTGCCAGCAGCCTGGGACAGCGGACTAATGGGGGCTACACCTTC. V is TRBV7-2 and J is TRBJ1-2; TRBD1 agrees at 7 bases. Germline CDR1 reads SGHTA; CDR2 reads FQGNSA. Losses at the gene ends were 5 bases for V and 8 bases for J; bases not matched to a gene: 14. The CDR3 spans 15 residues. Full variable domain (remainder filled in from reference TRBV7-2 and TRBJ1-2): GAGVSQSPSNKVTEKGKDVELRCDPISGHTALYWYRQSLGQGLEFLIYFQGNSAPDKSGLPSDRFSAERTGGSVSTLTIQRTQQEDSAVYLCASSLGQRTNGGYTFGSGTRLTVV.

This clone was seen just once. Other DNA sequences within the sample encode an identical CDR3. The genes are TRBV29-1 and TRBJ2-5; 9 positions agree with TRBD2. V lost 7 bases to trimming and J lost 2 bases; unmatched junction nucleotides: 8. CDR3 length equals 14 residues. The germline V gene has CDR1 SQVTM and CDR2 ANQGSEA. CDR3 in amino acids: CSARGGLAQETQYF. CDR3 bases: TGCAGCGCCCGGGGGGGACTAGCTCAAGAGACCCAGTACTTC.

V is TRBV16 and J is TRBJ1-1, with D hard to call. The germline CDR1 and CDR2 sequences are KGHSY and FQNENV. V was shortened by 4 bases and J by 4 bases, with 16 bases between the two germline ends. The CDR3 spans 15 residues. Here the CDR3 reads CASSLSWNKATEAFF. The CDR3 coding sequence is TGTGCCAGCAGCCTCTCGTGGAATAAGGCCACTGAAGCTTTCTTT.

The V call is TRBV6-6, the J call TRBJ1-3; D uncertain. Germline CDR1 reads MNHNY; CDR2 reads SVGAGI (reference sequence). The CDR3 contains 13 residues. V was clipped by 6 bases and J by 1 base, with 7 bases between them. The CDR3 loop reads CASSSLSGNTIYF. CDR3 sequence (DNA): TGTGCCAGCAGCTCTTTATCTGGAAACACCATATATTTT.

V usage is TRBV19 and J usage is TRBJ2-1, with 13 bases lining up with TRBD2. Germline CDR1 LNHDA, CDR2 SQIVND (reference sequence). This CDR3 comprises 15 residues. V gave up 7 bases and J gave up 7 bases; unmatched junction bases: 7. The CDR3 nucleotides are TGTGCCAGTAACCCACTAGCGGGGGGGCGGAATGAGCAGTTCTTC. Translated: CASNPLAGGRNEQFF.

The CDR3 DNA is TGTGCCAGCAGCTCTTGGGGCGAGGGAGATACGCAGTATTTT. Translating gives CASSSWGEGDTQYF. The rearrangement links TRBV13 to TRBJ2-3, with D perhaps assigned TRBD1 or TRBD2 (5 bases each). Germline assignment: CDR1 PRHDT and CDR2 FYEKMQ (reference sequence). The CDR3 runs 14 residues. The V gene lost 4 bases and the J gene lost 5 bases, with 13 bases spanning the gap. The complete variable domain, with remaining parts taken from reference TRBV13 and TRBJ2-3, reads AAGVIQSPRHLIKEKRETATLKCYPIPRHDTVYWYQQGPGQDPQFLISFYEKMQSDKGSIPDRFSAQQFSDYHSELNMSSLELGDSALYFCASSSWGEGDTQYFGPGTRLTVL.

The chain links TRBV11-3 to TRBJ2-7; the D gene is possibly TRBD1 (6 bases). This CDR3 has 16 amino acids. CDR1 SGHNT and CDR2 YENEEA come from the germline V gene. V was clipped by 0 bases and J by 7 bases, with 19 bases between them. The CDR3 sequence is CASSLDGRGCMWEQYF. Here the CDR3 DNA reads TGTGCCAGCAGCTTAGATGGCAGGGGTTGTATGTGGGAGCAGTACTTC.

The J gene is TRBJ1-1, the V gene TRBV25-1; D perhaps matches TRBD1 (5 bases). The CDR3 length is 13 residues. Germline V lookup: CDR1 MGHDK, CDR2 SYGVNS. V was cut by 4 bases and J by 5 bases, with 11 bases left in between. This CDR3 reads CASSVGGGTEAFF. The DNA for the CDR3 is TGTGCCAGCAGTGTCGGGGGAGGGACTGAAGCTTTCTTT.

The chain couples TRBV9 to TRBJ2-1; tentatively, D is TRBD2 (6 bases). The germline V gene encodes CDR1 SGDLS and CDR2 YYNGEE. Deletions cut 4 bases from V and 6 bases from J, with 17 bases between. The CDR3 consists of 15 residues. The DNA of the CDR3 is TGTGCCAGCAGCCCCTGGCGGGGCCCTGCCAATGAGCAGTTCTTC. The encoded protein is CASSPWRGPANEQFF.

The CDR3, as DNA: TGTGCCAGCAGCGGGGGTCCCTACGAGCAGTACTTC. It codes for CASSGGPYEQYF. V usage is TRBV27 and J usage is TRBJ2-7; tentatively, D is TRBD2 (6 bases). Germline CDR1 reads MNHEY; CDR2 reads SMNVEV (reference sequence). V was clipped by 6 bases and J by 2 bases, with 8 bases between them. This CDR3 comprises 12 residues.